This paragraph covers one T cell receptor (beta chain) sequence. The source of the sample is a study of blood T cell repertoires in COVID-19. Study-level information: There were acute and convalescent COVID-19 samples, and they came from the United States, Italy and Spain.

Study processing details: Reference gene primer amplification gave nucleated cell count estimates. Some clones are missing from TCRdb's copy, which holds only in-frame ones; the method was immunoSEQ multiplex PCR. D and trimming come from the DNA, and the V and J calls and clone size come from that table. The repertoire holds 200,000 to 300,000 clones, with approximately 86% as singletons. Sequenced material: peripheral blood. The receptor was isolated from a man aged 25 to 40 with active or convalescent COVID-19.

In DNA, the CDR3 is TGTGCCAGCAGCCACCAGGGGAGCAATCAGCCCCAGCATTTT. It specifies CASSHQGSNQPQHF. This chain links TRBV3-1 (or the pseudogene TRBV3-2) with TRBJ1-5, with a weak D call TRBD1 (6 bases). Germline V CDR1 and CDR2: LGHDT, YNNKEL (reference sequence). V was pared by 3 bases and J by 1 base, with 7 bases between. The length of the CDR3 is 14 residues.